One and the same sample provided the 2 T cell receptor beta chains below, sequenced in a study of T cell clonality in common variable immunodeficiency. Study results and limitations: Common variable immunodeficiency TCR beta sequences reportedly had fewer deletions and N-nucleotide insertions.

TCRdb keeps only in-frame clones here, not all; method: immunoSEQ multiplex PCR. The record shows fewer than 25,000 clones for this sample, with no singletons present. These receptors have no known antigen. The sample consisted of peripheral blood mononuclear cells. The receptor set was obtained from a human donor with common variable immunodeficiency.

This clone came up many times. The CDR3 DNA, read in part, is TGTGCCAGTACCCAGGGGGTCGGCGAGACC. Its protein product is CASTQGVGET. The CDR3, in full, reads CASTQGVGETQYF. This rearrangement joins TRBV19 to TRBJ2-5; 7 bases align to TRBD1. The missing CDR3 end, 3 residues past where the read stops, is filled in from the germline J gene. V lost 7 bases and J lost 5; bases outside the gene matches: 7. The germline V gene has CDR1 LNHDA and CDR2 SQIVND (reference sequence). The CDR3 extends over 13 amino acids.

This clone has only a few counts. The observed sequence ends 3 residues before the CDR3 terminus, with the missing tail filled in from the germline J gene. The chain joins TRBV7-2 to TRBJ2-7, with a tentative D call TRBD1 (6 bases). Between the trimmed V and J ends, which lost 5 bases and 2 bases, there was a span of 16 bases. Germline V gene sequence: CDR1 SGHTA, CDR2 FQGNSA. The CDR3 has 15 residues. The CDR3 reads CASSRQAALAYEQYF. CDR3 DNA, as far as it was read: TGTGCCAGCAGCAGACAGGCGGCCCTTGCCTACGAG.